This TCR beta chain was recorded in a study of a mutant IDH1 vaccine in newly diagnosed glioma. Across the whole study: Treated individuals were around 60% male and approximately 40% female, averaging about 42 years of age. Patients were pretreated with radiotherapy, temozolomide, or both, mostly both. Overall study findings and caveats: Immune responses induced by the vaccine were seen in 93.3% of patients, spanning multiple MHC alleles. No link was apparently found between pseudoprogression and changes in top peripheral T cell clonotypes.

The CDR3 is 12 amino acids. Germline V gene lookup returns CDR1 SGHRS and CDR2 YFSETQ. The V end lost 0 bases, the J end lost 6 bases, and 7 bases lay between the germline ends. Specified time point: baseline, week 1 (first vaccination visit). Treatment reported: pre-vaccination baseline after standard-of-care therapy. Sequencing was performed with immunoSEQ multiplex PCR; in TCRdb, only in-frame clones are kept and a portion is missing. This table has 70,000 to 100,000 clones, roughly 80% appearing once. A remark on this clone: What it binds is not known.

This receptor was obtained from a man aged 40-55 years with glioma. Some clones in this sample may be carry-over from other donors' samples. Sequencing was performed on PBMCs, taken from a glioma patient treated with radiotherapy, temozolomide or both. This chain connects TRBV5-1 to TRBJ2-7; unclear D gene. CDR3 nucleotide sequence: TGCGCCAGCAGCTTGGGACAAGCCGAGCAGTACTTC. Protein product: CASSLGQAEQYF.